These 21 T cell receptor beta chains share one sample of origin, sequenced in a study of regulatory T cells in long-lasting Graves disease. The time point here: newly diagnosed GD, antithyroid drugs for less than 3 months. PBMC-derived RNA was used for the TCR library. Construction of the TCR beta libraries employed iRepertoire HTBI primers in conjunction with Arm-PCR of CDR3 regions. TCRdb fed the multiplex PCR reads into MiXCR, producing one record per CDR3 protein. The profile covers hundreds of thousands of distinct CDR3 sequences, with 15% to 20% appearing a single time and less than 40% taken by the ten largest. Source: peripheral blood mononuclear cells (PBMCs), taken at new diagnosis, from a patient treated with antithyroid drugs. The receptors shown here come from a female donor with Graves disease.

Worth noting for this clonotype: At one boundary the junction diverges from the germline segment, which might be a read error. The genes are TRBV7-9 and TRBJ1-1; D is possibly TRBD1 (5 bases). Per the germline V gene, CDR1 is SEHNR and CDR2 is FQNEAQ (reference sequence). CDR3 length equals 16 residues. The CDR3 region is CASSLGVGVTNTEASF. The CDR3 DNA follows: TGTGCCAGCAGCTTAGGCGTGGGGGTTACGAACACTGAAGCTTCCTTT.

This clonotype was counted a single time. A much larger clone sits a single nucleotide away, making a read error possible. In this CDR3 the conserved last residue, phenylalanine or tryptophan, is missing, so a read error is likely. V gene TRBV11-2 combines with J gene TRBJ2-3; 9 bases match TRBD2. There are 14 residues in the CDR3. The germline gives CDR1 SGHAT, CDR2 FQNNGV. J lost 5 bases, V lost 5 bases, and 5 bases had no gene match. CDR3 sequence: CASSPQREEDTQYS. CDR3 nucleotides: TGTGCCAGCAGCCCCCAGCGGGAGGAAGATACGCAGTATTCT.

The V call is TRBV7-9, the J call TRBJ2-3; 15 nucleotides align to TRBD2. CDR3 size: 22 residues. From germline, CDR1 is SEHNR and CDR2 FQNEAQ (reference sequence). Unmatched junction bases numbered 17, after V lost 1 base and J lost 3 bases. The CDR3 DNA is TGTGCCAGCAGCTTAGTAGCCAGGACTAGCGGGAGGGACGGGCAGTGGACAGATACGCAGTATTTT. Protein product: CASSLVARTSGRDGQWTDTQYF.

In this sample, this clonotype turned up many times. V and J are TRBV15 and TRBJ2-7, with D tentatively TRBD1 (6 bases). Trimming took 0 bases from V and 0 from J, leaving 9 bases between them. Per germline, CDR1 LNHNV and CDR2 YYDKDF (reference sequence). CDR3 length: 15 amino acids. This chain's CDR3 is CATSRERTASYEQYF. CDR3 nucleotide sequence: TGTGCCACCAGCAGAGAAAGGACAGCCTCCTACGAGCAGTACTTC.

This clonotype was seen repeatedly, ten times or more. The chain's CDR3 is CASSSGTGVHEQYF. The CDR3 DNA reads TGTGCCAGCAGTTCCGGGACAGGGGTCCACGAGCAGTACTTC. This chain uses TRBV28 with TRBJ2-7; TRBD1 aligns across 10 bases. Unmatched junction bases numbered 5, after V lost 4 bases and J lost 5 bases. Germline-derived CDR1 and CDR2 are MDHEN and SYDVKM. The CDR3 loop spans 14 amino acids.

The V gene is TRBV9, the J gene TRBJ2-1, with 9 bases identical to TRBD2. V lost 0 bases to trimming and J lost 5 bases; unmatched junction nucleotides: 6. Germline values: CDR1 SGDLS, CDR2 YYNGEE. This CDR3 region has 16 residues. CDR3 residues: CASSVGVASGNNEQFF. CDR3 nucleotide sequence: TGTGCCAGCAGCGTAGGTGTGGCTAGCGGGAACAATGAGCAGTTCTTC. Full variable domain (outside the CDR3, taken from reference TRBV9 and TRBJ2-1): DSGVTQTPKHLITATGQRVTLRCSPRSGDLSVYWYQQSLDQGLQFLIQYYNGEERAKGNILERFSAQQFPDLHSELNLSSLELGDSALYFCASSVGVASGNNEQFFGPGTRLTVL.

This clonotype was counted many times. The chain couples TRBV11-1 to TRBJ1-1; 9 positions match TRBD1. Germline CDR1 SGHAT, CDR2 FQDESV (reference sequence). The CDR3 totals 19 residues. The J segment lost 5 bases and the V segment lost 8 bases, leaving 24 bases of the junction unmatched. CDR3 residues: CASRPRSGITGGIGTEAFF. CDR3 bases: TGTGCCAGCCGACCTCGGTCCGGGATAACAGGGGGCATCGGGACTGAAGCTTTCTTT.

This clonotype was seen ten or more times. This sequence joins TRBV11-2 and TRBJ2-1, with D unresolved. Looked up from germline, CDR1 is SGHAT and CDR2 is FQNNGV. V was trimmed by 3 bases and J by 10 bases, leaving 16 bases between them. The CDR3 totals 14 residues. The CDR3 DNA reads as TGTGCCAGCAGCTTCGTTGCTTTACCCAGAGAGCAGTTCTTC. This gives the protein CASSFVALPREQFF.

Ten or more counts support this clonotype. The CDR3 sequence is CASTPRYGEAFF. Here the CDR3 DNA reads TGTGCCAGCACCCCGCGGTACGGTGAAGCTTTCTTT. The chain employs TRBV12-3 or TRBV12-4 and TRBJ1-1; no firm D call. CDR3 length equals 12 residues. V was pared by 7 bases and J by 7 bases, with 13 bases between.

This clonotype was seen at least ten times. The chain is built from TRBV2 and TRBJ1-2, with D unclear. V lost 7 bases to trimming and J lost 0 bases, with 12 bases between them. CDR1 and CDR2 (germline): SNHLY, FYNNEI. The CDR3 extends over 14 amino acids. The CDR3 reads CASTRSDTNYGYTF. The CDR3 bases are TGTGCCAGCACCCGGTCAGATACTAACTATGGCTACACCTTC. Full variable domain (rest looked up from reference TRBV2 and TRBJ1-2): EPEVTQTPSHQVTQMGQEVILRCVPISNHLYFYWYRQILGQKVEFLVSFYNNEISEKSEIFDDQFSVERPDGSNFTLKIRSTKLEDSAMYFCASTRSDTNYGYTFGSGTRLTVV.

This clonotype was picked up many times. The V gene is TRBV12-3 or TRBV12-4, the J gene TRBJ2-7, with 8 bases fitting TRBD1. This CDR3 is 16 amino acids long. Trimming took 3 bases from V and 3 from J; bases not matched to a gene: 10. The CDR3 sequence: CASSFGQGLGVYEQYF. CDR3 in DNA: TGTGCCAGCAGTTTCGGACAGGGCCTCGGAGTCTACGAGCAGTACTTC.

The chain combines TRBV10-1 with TRBJ2-7; D ambiguous. Trimming removed 0 bases at V and 6 bases at J, with 9 bases between. The germline gives CDR1 WNHNN, CDR2 SYGVQD (reference sequence). The length of the CDR3 is 13 residues. The CDR3 nucleotides are TGCGCCAGCAGTGAGTCCGTCGGTAGCGAGCAGTACTTC. Residues: CASSESVGSEQYF.

Of note for this clonotype: This clone may be a read error of a much larger clone one base away. The rearrangement links TRBV19 to TRBJ2-1, with D maybe TRBD2 (5 bases). This CDR3 has 16 amino acids. V was cut by 8 bases and J by 7 bases, with 24 bases left in between. Germline-derived CDR1 and CDR2 are LNHDA and SQIVND (reference sequence). The CDR3 DNA is TGTGCCAGTGCTTACCTAGCTGGCCGCCAACTAAATGAGCAGTTCTTC. Translated: CASAYLAGRQLNEQFF.

The genes are TRBV30 and TRBJ2-5, with no clear D. V lost 4 bases and J 5 bases, leaving 14 bases between the germline ends. The CDR3 is 13 residues long. Germline V gives CDR1 GTSNPN, CDR2 SVGIG (reference sequence). CDR3 DNA sequence: TGTGCCTGGAAGTTGAGACCGCGGGAGACCCAGTACTTC. It translates to CAWKLRPRETQYF.

This clonotype was counted at least ten times. The chain combines TRBV11-2 with TRBJ2-7; D uncertain. Trimming cost V 3 bases and J 0 bases, with 15 bases left between them. This CDR3 spans 16 amino acids. In germline, CDR1 is SGHAT, CDR2 FQNNGV. The CDR3 loop is CASSFMRREDSYEQYF. Written as DNA, the CDR3 is TGTGCCAGCAGCTTTATGAGGCGCGAGGACTCCTACGAGCAGTACTTC. Full variable domain (rest looked up from reference TRBV11-2 and TRBJ2-7): EAGVAQSPRYKIIEKRQSVAFWCNPISGHATLYWYQQILGQGPKLLIQFQNNGVVDDSQLPKDRFSAERLKGVDSTLKIQPAKLEDSAVYLCASSFMRREDSYEQYFGPGTRLTVT.

This clonotype was counted many times. This chain joins TRBV12-3 or TRBV12-4 and TRBJ1-6, with D possibly matching TRBD1 (5 bases). Trimming removed 3 bases at V and 6 bases at J, with 9 bases between. The CDR3 spans 14 residues. The CDR3 region has the DNA TGTGCCAGCAGTTTTGTCGGGGGTAATTCACCCCTCCACTTT. Amino acid sequence: CASSFVGGNSPLHF.

This clonotype showed up many times. This rearrangement joins TRBV5-1 to TRBJ2-5, with D uncertain. There are 13 residues in the CDR3. V lost 4 bases and J 4 bases, leaving 11 bases between the germline ends. CDR1 and CDR2 (germline): SGHRS, YFSETQ. The CDR3 spells CASSTDLRETQYF. Here the CDR3 DNA reads TGCGCCAGCAGCACGGACCTGAGAGAGACCCAGTACTTC.

This clonotype was detected a few times. The rearrangement links TRBV6-4 to TRBJ2-1; the D is unclear. The CDR3 is 15 amino acids. The germline V gene encodes CDR1 MRHNA and CDR2 SNTAGT. The germline V and J ends were trimmed by 6 bases and 0 bases, with 12 bases remaining between them. The CDR3 loop reads CASSKLLLSYNEQFF. CDR3 nucleotides: TGTGCCAGCAGCAAACTCTTACTCTCCTACAATGAGCAGTTCTTC.

In this sample, this clonotype turned up many times. The CDR3 protein is CATKGDRVDPGEVADTQYF. CDR3 nucleotides: TGTGCCACCAAGGGGGACAGGGTAGACCCGGGAGAAGTGGCAGATACGCAGTATTTT. The V call is TRBV10-3, the J call TRBJ2-3; 9 bases map to TRBD1. The CDR3 runs 19 residues. Germline CDR1 ENHRY, CDR2 SYGVKD. V gave up 10 bases and J gave up 4 bases; unmatched junction bases: 24.

This clonotype has a count of ten or more. V is TRBV20-1 and J is TRBJ2-3, with D unresolved. V lost 6 bases to trimming and J lost 3 bases, with 16 bases between them. CDR3 length: 14 amino acids. CDR1 and CDR2 from the germline V gene are DFQATT and SNEGSKA (reference sequence). The CDR3: CSAREVLGTDTQYF. The CDR3 region has the DNA TGCAGTGCGCGAGAGGTCTTGGGAACAGATACGCAGTATTTT.

The table lists this clonotype with many counts. The chain couples TRBV2 to TRBJ1-2, with 10 bases matching TRBD1. J was trimmed by 7 bases and V by 5 bases; bases with no gene match: 13. The germline V gene has CDR1 SNHLY and CDR2 FYNNEI. The CDR3 contains 16 residues. The CDR3 sequence is CASSFTPGTGESGYTF. The CDR3 nucleotides are TGTGCCAGCAGTTTTACTCCCGGGACAGGGGAATCTGGCTACACCTTC.